Presented here are 32 T cell receptor beta chains from one specimen sequenced in a study of blood T cell repertoires in COVID-19. Method: immunoSEQ multiplex PCR; TCRdb's copy keeps in-frame clones and lacks some. Here the sample spans 310,000 or so clones, approximately 86% being singletons. The sequenced sample was peripheral blood. The receptors derive from a man aged 65-85 years with acute or convalescent COVID-19.

J is TRBJ2-7 and V is TRBV6-5; D may be TRBD1 (6 bases). The CDR3 has 13 amino acids. Germline V lookup: CDR1 MNHEY, CDR2 SVGAGI. With 2 bases removed from V and 3 bases from J, the gap between germline ends came to 8 bases. The CDR3 reads CASSYEQGYEQYF. Written as DNA, the CDR3 is TGTGCCAGCAGTTACGAACAGGGCTACGAGCAGTACTTC.

The V and J genes are TRBV2 and TRBJ2-3; no reliable D call. V was trimmed by 7 bases and J by 5 bases, leaving 22 bases between them. The CDR3 is made up of 16 amino acids. Germline CDR1 and CDR2: SNHLY and FYNNEI. The CDR3 DNA sequence: TGTGCCAGCACCACGAACCGGGTTCAGCCAAGAGATACGCAGTATTTT. Translated, it gives CASTTNRVQPRDTQYF.

The gene calls are TRBV6-5 and TRBJ1-1; D is unclear. The CDR3 has 13 residues. Trimming stripped 2 bases from V and 1 base from J, with 5 bases between. Germline V gives CDR1 MNHEY, CDR2 SVGAGI. The CDR3 region has the DNA TGTGCCAGCAGTTACACATGGAACACTGAAGCTTTCTTT. This codes for CASSYTWNTEAFF.

The genes are TRBV7-6 and TRBJ2-5, with D possibly being TRBD1 (6 bases). The germline V and J ends were trimmed by 0 bases and 3 bases, with 11 bases remaining between them. Germline V gives CDR1 SGHVS, CDR2 FNYEAQ. The CDR3 extends over 15 amino acids. This CDR3 reads CASSLALRTEETQYF. Written as DNA, the CDR3 is TGTGCCAGCAGCTTAGCCCTACGGACAGAAGAGACCCAGTACTTC.

DNA for the CDR3: TGTGCCAGCAGCAAAGACAGGGATGATGGCTACACCTTC. Translated, it gives CASSKDRDDGYTF. The chain carries TRBV6-4 and TRBJ1-2; TRBD1 matches at 7 bases. CDR1 MRHNA and CDR2 SNTAGT come from the germline V gene. This CDR3 is 13 amino acids long. J gave up 6 bases and V 6 bases, and 7 bases lay outside the gene matches.

V is TRBV12-3 or TRBV12-4 and J is TRBJ2-6; no clear D gene. The CDR3 loop spans 13 amino acids. Trimming pared 8 bases from V and 0 bases from J, leaving 5 bases between. This CDR3 is CASHHSGANVLTF. The CDR3, as DNA: TGTGCCAGCCATCACTCTGGGGCCAACGTCCTGACTTTC.

In this sample, this clone turned up once. The chain has TRBV4-3 and TRBJ1-5, with 7 bases aligning to TRBD1. CDR3 length: 15 residues. The J segment lost 3 bases and the V segment lost 0 bases, leaving 2 bases of the junction unmatched. Germline assignment: CDR1 LGHNA and CDR2 YSLEER. CDR3 protein: CASSQDGQVNQPQHF. The CDR3, as DNA: TGCGCCAGCAGCCAAGACGGACAGGTCAATCAGCCCCAGCATTTT.

This clone came up once. The genes are TRBV28 and TRBJ2-2; tentatively, D is TRBD1 (6 bases). The V end lost 3 bases, the J end lost 3 bases, and 8 bases lay between the germline ends. The CDR3 runs to 14 residues. Germline lookup yields CDR1 MDHEN and CDR2 SYDVKM. CDR3 sequence reads: CASSFGGHTGELFF. CDR3 nucleotides: TGTGCCAGCAGTTTTGGGGGCCACACCGGGGAGCTGTTTTTT.

This clone was counted between two and nine times. CDR3 region: CASRRATRGVYGYTF. In DNA form, the CDR3 reads TGTGCCAGCAGGAGGGCCACCAGGGGAGTCTATGGCTACACCTTC. V is TRBV27 and J is TRBJ1-2, with D possibly being TRBD1 (6 bases). The length of the CDR3 is 15 residues. The germline gives CDR1 MNHEY, CDR2 SMNVEV (reference sequence). V was shortened by 6 bases and J by 4 bases, with 18 bases between the two germline ends.

V is TRBV19 and J is TRBJ1-6, with D unclear. Trimming stripped 7 bases from V and 6 bases from J, with 25 bases between. This CDR3 has 18 residues. CDR1 LNHDA and CDR2 SQIVND come from the germline V gene (reference sequence). The CDR3 DNA reads as TGTGCCAGTATGGGTGAGAGAACCTCGGGGAGGTTTAATTCACCCCTCCACTTT. It translates to CASMGERTSGRFNSPLHF.

J is TRBJ2-7 and V is TRBV21-1; the table gives TRBD2 as D, unverified against the DNA. TRBV21-1 is a pseudogene locus. This CDR3 region has 13 residues. The CDR3 here is CASSIAAGYEQYF. The CDR3 coding sequence is TGTGCCAGCAGTATCGCCGCGGGGTACGAGCAGTACTTC.

This clone was detected once. The chain couples TRBV7-2 to TRBJ1-2; tentative D call: TRBD1 (6 bases). The CDR3 loop spans 13 amino acids. In germline, CDR1 is SGHTA, CDR2 FQGNSA. Trimming shortened V by 4 bases and J by 3 bases, and 9 bases separated the two germline ends. Here the CDR3 reads CASSSGTYYGYTF. The CDR3 DNA reads TGTGCCAGCAGCTCCGGGACATACTATGGCTACACCTTC.

This clone was observed a single time. This chain links TRBV29-1 with TRBJ2-7; D is perhaps TRBD2 (5 bases). The CDR3 totals 14 residues. The germline V gene has CDR1 SQVTM and CDR2 ANQGSEA. The germline V and J ends were trimmed by 4 bases and 5 bases, with 18 bases remaining between them. CDR3 protein: CSVGGFSSLHEQYF. The CDR3 nucleotides are TGCAGCGTTGGAGGGTTCAGCTCCCTACACGAGCAGTACTTC.

The chain carries TRBV5-1 and TRBJ2-7, with 7 nucleotides matching TRBD2. This CDR3 contains 14 residues. Germline CDR1 reads SGHRS; CDR2 reads YFSETQ. V lost 0 bases and J lost 3; bases outside the gene matches: 3. The CDR3 bases are TGCGCCAGCAGCTTGGTGGGAGGGAACTACGAGCAGTACTTC. Encoded protein: CASSLVGGNYEQYF.

The V gene is TRBV6-5, the J gene TRBJ1-4; possibly TRBD1 for D (6 bases). Trimming removed 4 bases from V and 7 bases from J, with 10 bases in between. Germline V CDR1 and CDR2: MNHEY, SVGAGI. The CDR3 runs to 13 residues. CDR3 region: CASSLNRVEKLFF. The CDR3 bases are TGTGCCAGCAGTTTAAACAGGGTTGAAAAACTGTTTTTT.

The chain joins TRBV5-1 to TRBJ2-2; perhaps TRBD1 as D (6 bases). The CDR3 contains 16 residues. The germline gives CDR1 SGHRS, CDR2 YFSETQ. Trimming took 4 bases from V and 3 from J, leaving 16 bases between them. The CDR3 sequence is CASSPRTAGHTGELFF. The CDR3 DNA sequence: TGCGCCAGCAGCCCGAGGACAGCCGGACACACCGGGGAGCTGTTTTTT.

This chain's CDR3 is CASRLLQGGDYGYTF. DNA of the CDR3: TGTGCCAGCAGGCTATTACAGGGGGGGGACTATGGCTACACCTTC. V usage is TRBV6-5 and J usage is TRBJ1-2, with 8 nucleotides matching TRBD1. Germline V gene sequence: CDR1 MNHEY, CDR2 SVGAGI. The CDR3 sequence is 15 residues long. The V gene end was trimmed by 6 bases and the J gene end by 3 bases; junction bases not matched to a gene: 9.

The count of this clone is one. The chain carries TRBV28 and TRBJ2-1, with TRBD1 matching 10 bases. Germline CDR1 MDHEN, CDR2 SYDVKM. The CDR3 contains 16 residues. Trimming removed 2 bases from V and 2 bases from J; junction bases left unmatched: 3. CDR3 region: CASSLPTGGPYNEQFF. The CDR3 nucleotides read TGTGCCAGCAGTTTACCGACAGGGGGCCCCTACAATGAGCAGTTCTTC.

V gene TRBV5-1 combines with J gene TRBJ2-5; perhaps TRBD2 as D (5 bases). Trimming removed 0 bases at V and 3 bases at J, with 15 bases between. The CDR3 is 16 residues long. Germline values: CDR1 SGHRS, CDR2 YFSETQ. The CDR3 sequence is CASSLVGADPKETQYF. DNA for the CDR3: TGCGCCAGCAGCTTGGTGGGAGCGGATCCTAAAGAGACCCAGTACTTC.

The chain has TRBV19 and TRBJ2-7, with a possible D match to TRBD1 (6 bases). Between the trimmed V and J ends, which lost 4 bases and 6 bases, there was a span of 10 bases. Per the germline V gene, CDR1 is LNHDA and CDR2 is SQIVND (reference sequence). This CDR3 is built from 12 residues. This CDR3 reads CASSTGQREQYF. The CDR3, as DNA: TGTGCCAGTAGTACCGGACAGCGCGAGCAGTACTTC.

The chain couples TRBV19 to TRBJ1-1; possibly TRBD1 for D (5 bases). CDR1 LNHDA and CDR2 SQIVND come from the germline V gene (reference sequence). V was trimmed by 3 bases and J by 3 bases, leaving 14 bases between them. There are 15 residues in the CDR3. CDR3 loop: CASSIWPQGYTEAFF. The CDR3 bases are TGTGCCAGTAGTATTTGGCCCCAGGGCTACACTGAAGCTTTCTTT.

Only one count was recorded for this clone. The gene calls are TRBV7-8 and TRBJ1-1; D gene unclear. The ends were cut back, 4 bases at V and 1 base at J, with 7 bases in the middle. The CDR3 contains 13 residues. CDR1 and CDR2 (germline): SGHVS, FQNEAQ. This CDR3 is CASSSQWNTEAFF. CDR3 in DNA: TGTGCCAGCAGCTCCCAATGGAACACTGAAGCTTTCTTT. Full variable domain (remainder filled in from reference TRBV7-8 and TRBJ1-1): GAGVSQSPRYKVAKRGQDVALRCDPISGHVSLFWYQQALGQGPEFLTYFQNEAQLDKSGLPSDRFFAERPEGSVSTLKIQRTQQEDSAVYLCASSSQWNTEAFFGQGTRLTVV.

This clone was detected only once. V is TRBV28 and J is TRBJ2-7, with 8 bases lining up with TRBD2. V trimming: 5 bases; J trimming: 0 bases; junction bases outside the gene matches: 3. CDR1 and CDR2 from the germline V gene are MDHEN and SYDVKM. The CDR3 is made up of 14 amino acids. The CDR3 loop reads CASSPGGASYEQYF. DNA of the CDR3: TGTGCCAGCAGTCCGGGGGGGGCCTCCTACGAGCAGTACTTC.

V usage is TRBV4-3 and J usage is TRBJ1-3; 9 bases match TRBD1. The CDR3 is 15 amino acids. With V trimmed by 3 bases and J by 4 bases, 4 bases remained unmatched. Per germline, CDR1 LGHNA and CDR2 YSLEER. The CDR3 reads CASSQQTGGGNTIYF. The CDR3, as DNA: TGCGCCAGCAGCCAGCAGACAGGGGGAGGAAACACCATATATTTT.

This chain links TRBV18 with TRBJ1-6; D gene ambiguous. The CDR3 loop spans 15 amino acids. V lost 1 base and J 0 bases, leaving 4 bases between the germline ends. Per the germline V gene, CDR1 is KGHSH and CDR2 is LQKENI. This CDR3 reads CASSPQSSYNSPLHF. The CDR3 DNA sequence: TGTGCCAGCTCACCACAGAGCTCCTATAATTCACCCCTCCACTTT. Full variable domain (rest looked up from reference TRBV18 and TRBJ1-6): NAGVMQNPRHLVRRRGQEARLRCSPMKGHSHVYWYRQLPEEGLKFMVYLQKENIIDESGMPKERFSAEFPKEGPSILRIQQVVRGDSAAYFCASSPQSSYNSPLHFGNGTRLTVT.

A few counts support this clone. The rearrangement links TRBV5-1 to TRBJ2-3, with TRBD2 matching over 8 bases. The germline V gene has CDR1 SGHRS and CDR2 YFSETQ. Trimming cost V 0 bases and J 0 bases; bases outside gene matches: 3. The CDR3 has 16 residues. CDR3 bases: TGCGCCAGCAGCTTGGAAACTAGCGGAAGCACAGATACGCAGTATTTT. This codes for CASSLETSGSTDTQYF.

In its sample, this clone was seen a few times. The rearrangement uses TRBV19 and TRBJ2-7, with a tentative D call TRBD1 (5 bases). The CDR3 runs 13 residues. The V gene's germline CDR1 is LNHDA and CDR2 SQIVND (reference sequence). Trimming removed 3 bases at V and 0 bases at J, with 6 bases between. The CDR3, as DNA: TGTGCCAGTAGTATGGGGCACTCCTACGAGCAGTACTTC. Protein sequence: CASSMGHSYEQYF.

V is TRBV19 and J is TRBJ1-3; D is ambiguous. Germline V gene sequence: CDR1 LNHDA, CDR2 SQIVND (reference sequence). The CDR3 length is 14 residues. V lost 9 bases and J lost 2, with 14 bases in between. CDR3 loop: CASAAGSAGNTIYF. CDR3 nucleotides: TGTGCCAGCGCCGCGGGGAGTGCTGGAAACACCATATATTTT.

This sequence joins TRBV9 and TRBJ2-2, with TRBD1 identical over 9 bases. This CDR3 region has 15 residues. V gave up 1 base and J gave up 6 bases; unmatched junction bases: 4. Germline CDR1 and CDR2: SGDLS and YYNGEE. The CDR3 region has the DNA TGTGCCAGCAGCGTAACAGGGGGCGCTTCCGGGGAGCTGTTTTTT. Its protein is CASSVTGGASGELFF.

V and J are TRBV28 and TRBJ2-5; D is perhaps TRBD1 (5 bases). Germline values: CDR1 MDHEN, CDR2 SYDVKM. CDR3 size: 14 residues. V gave up 8 bases and J gave up 1 base, with 14 bases separating them. The CDR3 region is CASCPRVLQETQYF. The CDR3 DNA sequence: TGTGCCAGCTGCCCCAGGGTACTCCAAGAGACCCAGTACTTC.

This chain connects TRBV9 to TRBJ2-1; the D gene is possibly TRBD2 (5 bases). V lost 0 bases to trimming and J lost 2 bases, with 12 bases between them. Germline V CDR1 and CDR2: SGDLS, YYNGEE. This CDR3 is 16 amino acids long. CDR3 sequence: CASSVGGGSAYNEQFF. For the CDR3, the DNA is TGTGCCAGCAGCGTAGGAGGTGGGAGCGCCTACAATGAGCAGTTCTTC. The full variable domain, its missing parts supplied by reference TRBV9 and TRBJ2-1, is DSGVTQTPKHLITATGQRVTLRCSPRSGDLSVYWYQQSLDQGLQFLIQYYNGEERAKGNILERFSAQQFPDLHSELNLSSLELGDSALYFCASSVGGGSAYNEQFFGPGTRLTVL.

The rearrangement joins TRBV6-6 to TRBJ2-1; 11 positions match TRBD1. Trimming at V came to 8 bases and at J to 4 bases, leaving 10 bases not matched to a gene. Germline CDR1 MNHNY, CDR2 SVGAGI (reference sequence). The CDR3 is 16 residues long. The CDR3 DNA follows: TGTGCCAGCTTCCCCGGACAGGGGGCGGCGTACAATGAGCAGTTCTTC. This translates into CASFPGQGAAYNEQFF.